The 5 T cell receptor beta chains reported below all come from one sample, sequenced in a study of vaccination effects on CD4 cells after COVID-19. Produced via immunoSEQ multiplex PCR; TCRdb's table is partial and in-frame only. The sample lists about 79,000 clones; 74% were seen once. Sequencing was preceded by expansion of antigen-specific CD4+ T cells with viral peptide pools in the ViraFEST assay. Subsequent to a culture period of under 11 days, CD4+ T cells were isolated. These receptors lack a known antigen. Sequenced here: CD4+ T cells from PBMCs cultured with HCoV-229E spike peptides, sampled before COVID-19 vaccination. These receptors all come from a human donor who received a COVID-19 vaccine.

V is TRBV29-1 and J is TRBJ2-1; 10 bases are a match to TRBD2. J lost 3 bases, V lost 7 bases, and 6 bases had no gene match. The CDR3 contains 14 residues. Germline V gene lookup returns CDR1 SQVTM and CDR2 ANQGSEA. The CDR3 spells CSGGGLAFYNEQFF. In DNA form, the CDR3 reads TGCAGCGGAGGGGGACTAGCGTTCTACAATGAGCAGTTCTTC.

J is TRBJ2-2 and V is TRBV4-2; no reliable D call. The germline gives CDR1 LGHNA, CDR2 YNFKEQ. Trimming removed 4 bases at V and 0 bases at J, with 9 bases between. This CDR3 contains 15 residues. CDR3 DNA sequence: TGTGCCAGCAGCCCCCTGGAATCGAACACCGGGGAGCTGTTTTTT. This translates into CASSPLESNTGELFF.

This chain links TRBV19 with TRBJ2-3; TRBD1 matches at 9 bases. V was pared by 6 bases and J by 2 bases, with 3 bases of the junction left unmatched. Germline CDR1 is LNHDA and CDR2 is SQIVND (reference sequence). There are 14 residues in the CDR3. CDR3 sequence: CASSGTGNTDTQYF. CDR3 in DNA: TGTGCCAGTAGCGGGACAGGGAACACAGATACGCAGTATTTT.

Turning to this clone: Other DNA sequences within the sample encode an identical CDR3. This chain links TRBV3-1 (or the pseudogene TRBV3-2) with TRBJ1-1; D call uncertain. This CDR3 comprises 14 residues. V was shortened by 0 bases and J by 2 bases, with 7 bases between the two germline ends. From germline, CDR1 is LGHDT and CDR2 YNNKEL (reference sequence). The CDR3 sequence: CASSQEGGNTEAFF. The CDR3 DNA is TGTGCCAGCAGCCAAGAAGGCGGAAACACTGAAGCTTTCTTT.

This clone was counted once. V and J are TRBV6-4 and TRBJ1-3, with no clear D. V dropped 4 bases and J dropped 4 bases, with 8 bases sitting between them. The CDR3 consists of 13 residues. Germline V lookup: CDR1 MRHNA, CDR2 SNTAGT. The chain's CDR3 is CASSALSGNTIYF. Written as DNA, the CDR3 is TGTGCCAGCAGTGCCCTTTCAGGAAACACCATATATTTT.